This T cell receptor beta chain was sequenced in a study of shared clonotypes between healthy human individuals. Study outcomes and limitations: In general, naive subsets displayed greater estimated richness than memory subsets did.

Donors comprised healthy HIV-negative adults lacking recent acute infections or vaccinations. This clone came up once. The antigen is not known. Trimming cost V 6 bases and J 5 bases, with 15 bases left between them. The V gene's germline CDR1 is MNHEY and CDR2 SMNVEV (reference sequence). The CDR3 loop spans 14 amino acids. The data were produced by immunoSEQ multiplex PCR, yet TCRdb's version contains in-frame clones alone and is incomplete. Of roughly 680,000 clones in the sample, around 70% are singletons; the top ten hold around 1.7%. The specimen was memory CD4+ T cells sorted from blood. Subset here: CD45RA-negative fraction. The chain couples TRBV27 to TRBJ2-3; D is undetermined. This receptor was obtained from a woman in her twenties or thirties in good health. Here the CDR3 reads CASRKWDVGDTQYF. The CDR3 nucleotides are TGTGCCAGCAGGAAATGGGATGTCGGAGATACGCAGTATTTT.